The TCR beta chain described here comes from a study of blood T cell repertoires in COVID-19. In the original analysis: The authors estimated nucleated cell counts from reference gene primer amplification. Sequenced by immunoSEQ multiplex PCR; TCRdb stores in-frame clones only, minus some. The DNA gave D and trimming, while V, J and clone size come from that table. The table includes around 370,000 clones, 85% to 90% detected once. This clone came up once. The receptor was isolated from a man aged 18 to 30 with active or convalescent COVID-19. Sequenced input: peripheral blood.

The CDR3 region is CASSQDWSSYEQYF. The CDR3 nucleotides read TGTGCCAGCAGCCAAGACTGGAGCTCCTACGAGCAGTACTTC. The chain recombines TRBV4-2 with TRBJ2-7; D is ambiguous. Germline V lookup: CDR1 LGHNA, CDR2 YNFKEQ. This CDR3 has 14 residues. Trimming took off 0 bases at V and 0 bases at J, with 6 bases between the two ends.